This is a list of T cell receptor beta chains from one sample in a study of T cell repertoires in cytomegalovirus infection. One entry per CDR3 protein, called by TCRdb with MiXCR from the reads. The sample lists approximately 170,000 distinct CDR3 sequences, approximately 17% seen once, with 18% in the top ten. The specimen was CD8+ T cells from PBMCs. These receptors all stem from a human donor in good health (CMV status not recorded). Some clones in this sample may be carry-over from other donors' samples. The CDR3 runs from the conserved cysteine through the conserved F or W. The order of the fields is J gene, D gene, V gene, clone size, CDR3 protein, CDR3 DNA. A D gene is named only where the DNA matches it firmly. Size tells how often a clone was seen (once, few, many) or the class of an expanded clone, and some rows leave it out.

TRBJ2-3	TRBD2	TRBV7-9	few	CASSSGLAGLPDTQYF	TGTGCCAGCAGCTCGGGACTAGCGGGCCTCCCAGATACGCAGTATTTT
TRBJ2-1	TRBD1	TRBV29-1	.	CSVAEQGVLDEQFF	TGCAGCGTTGCGGAGCAGGGGGTGTTGGATGAGCAGTTCTTC
TRBJ1-5	.	TRBV7-2	.	CAISSRQAYQPQHF	TGTGCCATCAGCTCCCGACAGGCTTATCAGCCCCAGCATTTT
TRBJ2-7	.	TRBV7-2	few	CASSLDGRHEQYF	TGTGCCAGCAGCTTAGACGGTAGACACGAGCAGTACTTC
TRBJ1-1	.	TRBV6-2/TRBV6-3	.	CASGSGKNTEAFF	TGTGCCAGCGGATCAGGGAAGAACACTGAAGCTTTCTTT
TRBJ1-1	.	TRBV6-6	.	CASSFEGGNTEAFF	TGTGCCAGCAGTTTTGAAGGGGGGAACACTGAAGCTTTCTTT
TRBJ2-7	.	TRBV7-9	few	CASNHFEGRSSYEQYF	TGTGCCAGCAATCATTTTGAGGGTCGAAGCTCCTACGAGCAGTACTTC
TRBJ2-1	TRBD2	TRBV7-2	few	CASSRPSGAGGHYNEQFF	TGTGCCAGCAGCCGTCCGTCGGGTGCGGGAGGCCATTACAATGAGCAGTTCTTC
TRBJ2-1	.	TRBV29-1	few	CSVEGRQGNYNEQFF	TGCAGCGTTGAGGGTAGACAAGGCAACTACAATGAGCAGTTCTTC
TRBJ2-7	.	TRBV7-6	.	CASSPRDGPHEQYF	TGTGCCAGCAGCCCTAGGGACGGTCCCCACGAGCAGTACTTC
TRBJ2-1	TRBD2	TRBV7-8	few	CVSSLGTSGSLRNNEQFF	TGTGTCAGCAGCTTAGGGACTAGCGGGAGCCTAAGGAACAATGAGCAGTTCTTC
TRBJ2-7	.	TRBV27	.	CASSPGVLGYEQYF	TGTGCCAGCAGTCCTGGGGTACTGGGCTACGAGCAGTACTTC
TRBJ1-4	.	TRBV10-3	few	CAISEPNEKLFF	TGTGCCATCAGTGAGCCCAATGAAAAACTGTTTTTT
TRBJ2-7	TRBD2	TRBV7-2	.	CASSWGLADYEQYF	TGTGCCAGCAGCTGGGGACTAGCGGACTACGAGCAGTACTTC
TRBJ1-1	TRBD1	TRBV11-2	.	CASSLGDSAEAFF	TGTGCCAGCAGCTTAGGGGACAGCGCTGAAGCTTTCTTT
TRBJ2-7	.	TRBV15	many	CATSREVPYEQYF	TGTGCCACCAGCAGAGAGGTTCCCTACGAGCAGTACTTC
TRBJ2-3	TRBD2	TRBV7-9	many	CASSSTSGRRTDTQYF	TGTGCCAGCAGCTCGACTAGCGGGAGAAGGACAGATACGCAGTATTTT
TRBJ1-2	TRBD1	TRBV7-6	many	CASRDGTDDNYGYTF	TGTGCCAGCAGGGACGGGACAGATGATAACTATGGCTACACCTTC
TRBJ1-1	.	TRBV6-1	.	CASSYSGMYTEAFF	TGTGCCAGCAGTTATTCAGGGATGTACACTGAAGCTTTCTTT
TRBJ2-1	.	TRBV5-4	few	CASSLKREHYNEQFF	TGTGCCAGCAGCTTGAAACGGGAGCACTATAATGAGCAGTTCTTC
TRBJ2-7	TRBD2	TRBV28	.	CASSLVLAGAYEQYF	TGTGCCAGCAGTTTGGTGCTAGCGGGGGCCTACGAGCAGTACTTC
TRBJ2-1	.	TRBV4-3	few	CASSPDIGNEQFF	TGCGCCAGCAGCCCGGATATTGGTAATGAGCAGTTCTTC